This T cell receptor (beta chain) is drawn from a study of blood T cell repertoires in COVID-19. Across the whole study: There were acute and convalescent COVID-19 samples, and they came from the United States, Italy and Spain.

The assay was immunoSEQ multiplex PCR, and TCRdb's table has in-frame clones only and misses some. The table has 35,000 to 45,000 clones, nearly 80% seen once. CDR3 length: 14 amino acids. Germline CDR1 SGHTA, CDR2 FQGNSA. Trimming took 4 bases from V and 4 from J; bases not matched to a gene: 4. The sequenced material came from peripheral blood. This TCR came from a man aged 65-85 years with acute or convalescent COVID-19. The V and J genes are TRBV7-2 and TRBJ2-3, with 8 bases lining up with TRBD2. In nucleotides, the CDR3 is TGTGCCAGCAGCTCAAGCGGGGGACCAGATACGCAGTATTTT. This sequence encodes CASSSSGGPDTQYF. The full variable domain, with the rest looked up from reference TRBV7-2 and TRBJ2-3, is GAGVSQSPSNKVTEKGKDVELRCDPISGHTALYWYRQSLGQGLEFLIYFQGNSAPDKSGLPSDRFSAERTGGSVSTLTIQRTQQEDSAVYLCASSSSGGPDTQYFGPGTRLTVL.